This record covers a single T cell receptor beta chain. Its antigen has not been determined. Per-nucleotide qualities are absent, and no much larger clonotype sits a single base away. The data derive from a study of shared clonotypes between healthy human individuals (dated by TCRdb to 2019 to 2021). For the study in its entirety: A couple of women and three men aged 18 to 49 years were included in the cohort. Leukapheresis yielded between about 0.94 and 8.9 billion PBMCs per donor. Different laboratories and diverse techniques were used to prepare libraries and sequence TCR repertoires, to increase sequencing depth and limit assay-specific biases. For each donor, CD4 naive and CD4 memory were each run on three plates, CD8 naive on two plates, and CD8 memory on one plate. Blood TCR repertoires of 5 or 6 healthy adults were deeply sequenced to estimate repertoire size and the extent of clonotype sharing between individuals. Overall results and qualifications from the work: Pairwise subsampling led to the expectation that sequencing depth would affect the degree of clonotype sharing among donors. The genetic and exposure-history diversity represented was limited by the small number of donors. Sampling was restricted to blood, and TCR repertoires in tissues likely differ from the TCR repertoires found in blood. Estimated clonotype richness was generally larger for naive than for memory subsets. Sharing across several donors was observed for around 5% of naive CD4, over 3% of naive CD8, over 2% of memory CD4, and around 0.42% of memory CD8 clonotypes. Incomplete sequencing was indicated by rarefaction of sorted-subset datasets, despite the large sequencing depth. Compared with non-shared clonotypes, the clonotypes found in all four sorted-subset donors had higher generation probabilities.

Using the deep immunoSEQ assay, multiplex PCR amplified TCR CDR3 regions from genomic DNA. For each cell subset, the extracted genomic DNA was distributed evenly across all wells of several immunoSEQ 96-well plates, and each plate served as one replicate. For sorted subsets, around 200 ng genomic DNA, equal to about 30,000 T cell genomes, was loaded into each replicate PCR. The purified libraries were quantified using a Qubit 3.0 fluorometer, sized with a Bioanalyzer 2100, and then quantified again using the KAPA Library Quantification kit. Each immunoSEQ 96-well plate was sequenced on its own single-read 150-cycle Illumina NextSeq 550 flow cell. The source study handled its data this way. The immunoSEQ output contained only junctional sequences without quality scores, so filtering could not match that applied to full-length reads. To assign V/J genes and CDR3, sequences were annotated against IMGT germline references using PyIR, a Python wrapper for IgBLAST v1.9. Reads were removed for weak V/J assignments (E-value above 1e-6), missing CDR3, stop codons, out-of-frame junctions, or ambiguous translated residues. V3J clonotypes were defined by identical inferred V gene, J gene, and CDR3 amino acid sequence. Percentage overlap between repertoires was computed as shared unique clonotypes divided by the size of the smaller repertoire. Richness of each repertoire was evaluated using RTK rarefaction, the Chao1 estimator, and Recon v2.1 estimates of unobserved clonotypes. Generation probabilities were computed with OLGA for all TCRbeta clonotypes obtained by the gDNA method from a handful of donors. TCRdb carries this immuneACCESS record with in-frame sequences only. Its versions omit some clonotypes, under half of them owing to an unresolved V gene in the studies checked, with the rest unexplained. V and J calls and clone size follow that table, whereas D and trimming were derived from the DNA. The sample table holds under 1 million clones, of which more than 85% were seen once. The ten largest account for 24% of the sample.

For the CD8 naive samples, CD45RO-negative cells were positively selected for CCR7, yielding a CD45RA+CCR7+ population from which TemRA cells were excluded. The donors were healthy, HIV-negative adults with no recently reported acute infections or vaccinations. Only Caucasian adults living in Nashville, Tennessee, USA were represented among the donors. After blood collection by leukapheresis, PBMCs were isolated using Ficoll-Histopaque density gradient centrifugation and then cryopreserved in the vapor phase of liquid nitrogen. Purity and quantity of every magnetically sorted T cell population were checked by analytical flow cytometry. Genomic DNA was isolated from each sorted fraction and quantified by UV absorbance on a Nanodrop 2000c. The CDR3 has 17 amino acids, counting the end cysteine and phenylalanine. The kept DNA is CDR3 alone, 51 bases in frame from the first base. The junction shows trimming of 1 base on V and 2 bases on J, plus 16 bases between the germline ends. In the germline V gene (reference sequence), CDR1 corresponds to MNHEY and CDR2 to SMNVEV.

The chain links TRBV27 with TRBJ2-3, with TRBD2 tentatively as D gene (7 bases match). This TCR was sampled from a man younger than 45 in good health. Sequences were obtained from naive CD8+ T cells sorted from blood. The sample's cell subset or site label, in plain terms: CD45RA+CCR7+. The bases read TGTGCCAGCAGTTTATTACCTAGGGGGAGGGACACAGATACGCAGTATTTT. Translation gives CASSLLPRGRDTDTQYF.